Below are 28 T cell receptor beta chains sequenced from a single sample in a study of T-cell reconstitution after alpha-beta-depleted transplantation in children. This sample's TCRbeta library carried unique molecular identifier barcodes. TCRdb re-called the PCR reads with MiXCR, one entry per CDR3 protein. This sample has 200,000 to 250,000 distinct CDR3 sequences, with around 25% found just once. Specimen: PBMCs, collected before TCRalphabeta/CD19-depleted stem cell transplant. The receptors were gathered from a girl aged 2 to 9 with Fanconi anemia, due to receive a stem cell transplant.

This clonotype was observed at least ten times. This sequence joins TRBV9 and TRBJ2-3; the match to TRBD2 covers 7 bases. J lost 1 base, V lost 0 bases, and 5 bases had no gene match. The CDR3 runs 16 residues. Germline-derived CDR1 and CDR2 are SGDLS and YYNGEE. CDR3 sequence: CASSVGASGRTDTQYF. The CDR3 nucleotides read TGTGCCAGCAGCGTAGGTGCTAGCGGCCGCACAGATACGCAGTATTTT. The full variable domain, its missing parts supplied by reference TRBV9 and TRBJ2-3, is DSGVTQTPKHLITATGQRVTLRCSPRSGDLSVYWYQQSLDQGLQFLIQYYNGEERAKGNILERFSAQQFPDLHSELNLSSLELGDSALYFCASSVGASGRTDTQYFGPGTRLTVL.

This clonotype appeared many times. V is TRBV6-5 and J is TRBJ1-2; tentative D call: TRBD1 (6 bases). The V and J ends lost 0 bases and 4 bases respectively, with 18 bases between them. The germline V gene has CDR1 MNHEY and CDR2 SVGAGI. The CDR3 loop spans 17 amino acids. The CDR3 loop is CASSYSVGLTGSYGYTF. CDR3 nucleotide sequence: TGTGCCAGCAGTTACTCGGTTGGTCTTACAGGGTCCTATGGCTACACCTTC.

V is TRBV20-1 and J is TRBJ1-1; D unresolved. The CDR3 loop spans 16 amino acids. V was clipped by 1 base and J by 0 bases, with 15 bases between them. The germline V gene has CDR1 DFQATT and CDR2 SNEGSKA (reference sequence). The CDR3 DNA sequence: TGCAGTGCTAGAGCACTCGGCGGGCGGATGAACACTGAAGCTTTCTTT. Its translation: CSARALGGRMNTEAFF.

The chain couples TRBV7-3 to TRBJ2-1; TRBD2 matches 10 bases. This CDR3 is 17 amino acids long. V dropped 1 base and J dropped 5; count of bases not matched to a gene: 8. Germline V gives CDR1 SGHTA, CDR2 FQGTGA. CDR3 bases: TGTGCCAGCAGCTTAATAGCCAGCGGGAGGGGTAACAATGAGCAGTTCTTC. Its translation is CASSLIASGRGNNEQFF.

This clonotype has at least ten counts. The genes are TRBV7-2 and TRBJ2-5; D assignment may be TRBD1 or TRBD2 (6 bases each). V shed 3 bases and J shed 7 bases, with 9 bases lying between them. The CDR3 length is 12 residues. CDR1 is SGHTA and CDR2 is FQGNSA in the germline V gene. CDR3 protein: CASSLGGWTQYF. The CDR3 DNA reads TGTGCCAGCAGCTTGGGGGGCTGGACCCAGTACTTC.

This clonotype has more than one count but fewer than ten. V gene TRBV25-1 combines with J gene TRBJ2-7; 9 bases are shared with TRBD2. The CDR3 runs 16 residues. After removal of 1 base from V and 5 bases from J, the junction contained 9 bases not matched to a gene. The germline V gene encodes CDR1 MGHDK and CDR2 SYGVNS. Written as DNA, the CDR3 is TGTGCCAGCAGTGAATTCGCCTTAGCGGGGGTCGACGAGCAGTACTTC. Protein sequence: CASSEFALAGVDEQYF.

This clonotype was seen only a few times. J is TRBJ2-7 and V is TRBV5-1; possibly TRBD2 for D (6 bases). The CDR3 spans 15 residues. Germline V gene data show CDR1 as SGHRS and CDR2 as YFSETQ. V was shortened by 2 bases and J by 0 bases, with 12 bases between the two germline ends. The CDR3 region is CASSLLASSSYEQYF. DNA of the CDR3: TGCGCCAGCAGCTTACTAGCCTCCTCCTCCTACGAGCAGTACTTC.

This sequence joins TRBV5-1 and TRBJ1-1; D possibly corresponds to TRBD1 (5 bases). The CDR3 runs to 16 residues. From germline, CDR1 is SGHRS and CDR2 YFSETQ. Deletions cut 1 base from V and 1 base from J, with 14 bases between. The CDR3 loop is CASSLRSTAQNTEAFF. The CDR3 DNA reads as TGCGCCAGCAGCTTGAGGTCGACAGCTCAGAACACTGAAGCTTTCTTT.

This clonotype appeared many times. The chain couples TRBV7-3 to TRBJ2-3; D is possibly TRBD1 (5 bases). The germline gives CDR1 SGHTA, CDR2 FQGTGA. Trimming shortened V by 7 bases and J by 3 bases, and 11 bases separated the two germline ends. CDR3 size: 13 residues. The CDR3 sequence: CASKGTGTDTQYF. Here the CDR3 DNA reads TGTGCCAGCAAGGGCACAGGTACAGATACGCAGTATTTT.

This clonotype was counted ten times or more. CDR3 DNA sequence: TGTGCCAGCCAGAGACTAGCGGGAGACAATGAGCAGTTCTTC. It codes for CASQRLAGDNEQFF. This chain joins TRBV3-1 and TRBJ2-1; 12 nucleotides align to TRBD2. The CDR3 covers 14 residues. V lost 8 bases, J lost 5 bases, and 4 bases stayed unmatched. CDR1 and CDR2 from the germline V gene are LGHDT and YNNKEL (reference sequence).

The chain is built from TRBV7-3 and TRBJ2-1, with 8 bases aligning to TRBD2. The CDR3 is 16 residues long. Per germline, CDR1 SGHTA and CDR2 FQGTGA. Trimming removed 4 bases from V and 5 bases from J; junction bases left unmatched: 10. The CDR3 sequence is CASSSTLLAGDNEQFF. The CDR3 DNA reads TGTGCCAGCAGCTCCACGCTGCTAGCGGGCGACAATGAGCAGTTCTTC.

The J gene is TRBJ2-7, the V gene TRBV28; D not certain. Germline V CDR1 and CDR2: MDHEN, SYDVKM. The CDR3 has 14 residues. V was pared by 2 bases and J by 0 bases, with 8 bases between. CDR3 protein: CASSLDQTSYEQYF. The CDR3 nucleotides are TGTGCCAGCAGTTTAGACCAAACCTCCTACGAGCAGTACTTC.

V is TRBV5-1 and J is TRBJ2-1, with 7 positions matching TRBD1. Germline trimming cut 3 bases from V and 4 bases from J; bases unmatched to any gene: 1. The CDR3 contains 13 residues. The germline CDR1 and CDR2 sequences are SGHRS and YFSETQ. This chain's CDR3 is CASSWGQYNEQFF. CDR3 DNA sequence: TGCGCCAGCAGCTGGGGACAGTACAATGAGCAGTTCTTC.

This clonotype was picked up many times. The rearrangement uses TRBV20-1 and TRBJ2-7; possibly TRBD2 for D (5 bases). The V gene lost 3 bases and the J gene lost 0 bases, with 15 bases spanning the gap. The CDR3 contains 15 residues. Germline values: CDR1 DFQATT, CDR2 SNEGSKA (reference sequence). CDR3 DNA sequence: TGCAGTGCTAGGCGTTTCGGGGTCGCCTCCTACGAGCAGTACTTC. This sequence encodes CSARRFGVASYEQYF.

V gene TRBV7-3 combines with J gene TRBJ1-2, with a possible D match to TRBD1 (5 bases). Germline assignment: CDR1 SGHTA and CDR2 FQGTGA. CDR3 length: 15 amino acids. The V end lost 6 bases, the J end lost 0 bases, and 14 bases lay between the germline ends. CDR3 sequence: CASSPGSSANYGYTF. The CDR3 region has the DNA TGTGCCAGCAGTCCAGGGTCTTCAGCTAACTATGGCTACACCTTC.

This clonotype turned up a few times. The J gene is TRBJ2-7, the V gene TRBV20-1; D uncertain. The CDR3 loop spans 11 amino acids. The germline V gene has CDR1 DFQATT and CDR2 SNEGSKA (reference sequence). V lost 6 bases and J lost 4, with 10 bases in between. The CDR3, as DNA: TGCAGTGCCCCTCTTATTTACGAGCAGTACTTC. Its protein is CSAPLIYEQYF.

At least ten counts were recorded for this clonotype. The chain couples TRBV20-1 to TRBJ1-1; no reliable D call. CDR3 length equals 14 residues. Trimming left V 6 bases short and J 11 bases short, with 25 bases between. Per germline, CDR1 DFQATT and CDR2 SNEGSKA (reference sequence). CDR3 coding DNA: TGCAGTGCCCACATCGGAGGTGGGCCAGTGGGGGCTTTCTTT. This translates into CSAHIGGGPVGAFF.

This clonotype appeared many times. The J gene is TRBJ2-5, the V gene TRBV12-3 or TRBV12-4; D gene ambiguous. This CDR3 contains 11 residues. The V end lost 7 bases, the J end lost 5 bases, and 8 bases lay between the germline ends. CDR3 DNA sequence: TGTGCCAGCACAGACGCGGAGACCCAGTACTTC. This encodes CASTDAETQYF.

The rearrangement uses TRBV28 and TRBJ2-3; TRBD2 aligns across 9 bases. CDR3 size: 15 residues. Unmatched junction bases numbered 13, after V lost 8 bases and J lost 7 bases. Germline-derived CDR1 and CDR2 are MDHEN and SYDVKM. CDR3 residues: CASQIAGAVENTQYF. As DNA, the CDR3 is TGTGCCAGCCAGATAGCGGGAGCTGTTGAGAATACGCAGTATTTT.

This clonotype came up a few times. The chain has TRBV13 and TRBJ2-5, with D uncertain. Trimming pared 7 bases from V and 5 bases from J, leaving 14 bases between. Looked up from germline, CDR1 is PRHDT and CDR2 is FYEKMQ (reference sequence). The CDR3 spans 13 residues. CDR3 coding DNA: TGTGCCAGCACCTCAATCCTCGGGGAGACCCAGTACTTC. It codes for CASTSILGETQYF.

The chain couples TRBV7-3 to TRBJ2-2; a possible D gene is TRBD1 (6 bases). Germline V gene lookup returns CDR1 SGHTA and CDR2 FQGTGA. CDR3 length: 16 amino acids. The V gene lost 4 bases and the J gene lost 0 bases, with 12 bases spanning the gap. The CDR3 loop is CASSSGQSANTGELFF. The CDR3, as DNA: TGTGCCAGCAGCTCAGGACAGTCCGCGAACACCGGGGAGCTGTTTTTT.

This clonotype appeared many times. The CDR3 is CASSLTERDDAFF. CDR3 bases: TGTGCCAGCAGCTTAACGGAGAGGGATGACGCTTTCTTT. The chain combines TRBV7-9 with TRBJ1-1; D is uncertain. The CDR3 has 13 residues. V was pared by 2 bases and J by 11 bases, with 15 bases between. CDR1 and CDR2 from the germline V gene are SEHNR and FQNEAQ (reference sequence).

This clonotype was seen repeatedly, ten times or more. The chain employs TRBV20-1 and TRBJ2-4; D remains unclear. Deletions cut 0 bases from V and 2 bases from J, with 11 bases between. The CDR3 is made up of 15 amino acids. Germline CDR1 and CDR2: DFQATT and SNEGSKA (reference sequence). This CDR3 reads CSARDSKQPKNIQYF. Written as DNA, the CDR3 is TGCAGTGCTAGAGATTCTAAACAGCCCAAAAACATTCAGTACTTC.

The chain links TRBV20-1 to TRBJ2-6; D not resolved. The germline gives CDR1 DFQATT, CDR2 SNEGSKA (reference sequence). The CDR3 runs 15 residues. The V and J ends lost 5 bases and 0 bases respectively, with 11 bases between them. Here the CDR3 DNA reads TGCAGTGCTGCCCCGGGCAACTCTGGGGCCAACGTCCTGACTTTC. This translates into CSAAPGNSGANVLTF.

The chain carries TRBV28 and TRBJ2-7; D unresolved. The CDR3 is 15 amino acids. The germline CDR1 and CDR2 sequences are MDHEN and SYDVKM. Trimming shortened V by 4 bases and J by 3 bases, and 16 bases separated the two germline ends. CDR3 nucleotides: TGTGCCAGCAGTTCCACCGGCACCCTAGACTACGAGCAGTACTTC. This sequence encodes CASSSTGTLDYEQYF.

This chain joins TRBV3-1 and TRBJ2-7, with TRBD2 matching 12 bases. The germline V gene encodes CDR1 LGHDT and CDR2 YNNKEL (reference sequence). The CDR3 has 14 amino acids. V trimming: 7 bases; J trimming: 5 bases; junction bases outside the gene matches: 6. The chain's CDR3 is CASNLAGGPNEQYF. In DNA, the CDR3 is TGTGCCAGCAATCTAGCGGGAGGGCCTAACGAGCAGTACTTC.

This clonotype turned up a few times. This sequence joins TRBV20-1 and TRBJ2-7; D gene ambiguous. Trimming took 3 bases from V and 2 from J, leaving 17 bases between them. There are 15 residues in the CDR3. Germline V gene lookup returns CDR1 DFQATT and CDR2 SNEGSKA (reference sequence). The CDR3 DNA sequence: TGCAGTGCTAGCCCGAACATTGGCGGAACCTACGAGCAGTACTTC. Encoded protein: CSASPNIGGTYEQYF.

The chain uses TRBV4-1 and TRBJ2-2, with D possibly TRBD2 on 6 matching bases. Trimming left V 3 bases short and J 2 bases short, with 19 bases between. This CDR3 is built from 18 residues. Germline CDR1 is MGHRA and CDR2 is YSYEKL. The CDR3 DNA is TGCGCCAGCAGCCAGAATTCGATGCGGGACGCCAACACCGGGGAGCTGTTTTTT. It encodes CASSQNSMRDANTGELFF.